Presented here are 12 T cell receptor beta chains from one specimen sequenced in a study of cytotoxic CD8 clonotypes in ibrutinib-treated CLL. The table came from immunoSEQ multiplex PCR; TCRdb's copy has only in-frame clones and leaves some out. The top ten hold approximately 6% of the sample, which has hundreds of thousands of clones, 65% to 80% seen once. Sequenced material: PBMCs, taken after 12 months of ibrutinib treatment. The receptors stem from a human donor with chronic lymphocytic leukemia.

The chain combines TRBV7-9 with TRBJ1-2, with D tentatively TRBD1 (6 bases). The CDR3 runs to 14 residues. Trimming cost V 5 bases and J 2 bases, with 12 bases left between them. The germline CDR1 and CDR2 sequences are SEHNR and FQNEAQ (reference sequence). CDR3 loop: CASSPHQGNYGYTF. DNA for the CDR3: TGTGCCAGCAGCCCCCACCAGGGGAACTATGGCTACACCTTC.

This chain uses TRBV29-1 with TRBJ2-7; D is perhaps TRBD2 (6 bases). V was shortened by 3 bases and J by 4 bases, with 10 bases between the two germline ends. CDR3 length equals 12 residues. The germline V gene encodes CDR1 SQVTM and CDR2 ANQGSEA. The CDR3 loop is CSVELGGYEQYF. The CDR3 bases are TGCAGCGTTGAGTTGGGGGGATACGAGCAGTACTTC.

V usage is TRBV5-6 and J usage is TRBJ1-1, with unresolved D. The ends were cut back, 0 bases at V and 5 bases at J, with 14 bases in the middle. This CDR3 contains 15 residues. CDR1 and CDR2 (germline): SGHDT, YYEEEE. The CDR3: CASSLVDVRGTEAFF. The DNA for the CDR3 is TGTGCCAGCAGCTTGGTCGACGTCCGGGGTACTGAAGCTTTCTTT.

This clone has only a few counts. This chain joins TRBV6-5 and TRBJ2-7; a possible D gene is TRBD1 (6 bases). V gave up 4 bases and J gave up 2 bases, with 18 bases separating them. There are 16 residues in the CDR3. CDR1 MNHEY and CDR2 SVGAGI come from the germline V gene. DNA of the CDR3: TGTGCCAGCAGTTTTTCCCGGGACGGGACACCCTACGAGCAGTACTTC. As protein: CASSFSRDGTPYEQYF.

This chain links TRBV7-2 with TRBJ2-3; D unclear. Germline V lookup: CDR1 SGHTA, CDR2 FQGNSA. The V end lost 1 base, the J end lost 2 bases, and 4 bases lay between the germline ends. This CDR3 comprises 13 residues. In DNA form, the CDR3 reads TGTGCCAGCAGCTTAGTAACCACAGATACGCAGTATTTT. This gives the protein CASSLVTTDTQYF.

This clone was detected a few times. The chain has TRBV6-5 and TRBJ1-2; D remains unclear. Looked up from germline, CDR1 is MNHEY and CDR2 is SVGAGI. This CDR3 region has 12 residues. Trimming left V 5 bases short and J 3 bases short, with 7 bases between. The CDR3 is CASSERDYGYTF. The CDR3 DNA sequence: TGTGCCAGCAGTGAAAGAGACTATGGCTACACCTTC.

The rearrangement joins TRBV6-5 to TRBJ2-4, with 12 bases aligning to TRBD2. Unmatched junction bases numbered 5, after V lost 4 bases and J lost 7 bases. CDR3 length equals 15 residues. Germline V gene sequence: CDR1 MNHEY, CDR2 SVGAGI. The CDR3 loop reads CASSWASGRGNIQYF. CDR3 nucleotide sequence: TGTGCCAGCAGTTGGGCTAGCGGGAGGGGCAACATTCAGTACTTC.

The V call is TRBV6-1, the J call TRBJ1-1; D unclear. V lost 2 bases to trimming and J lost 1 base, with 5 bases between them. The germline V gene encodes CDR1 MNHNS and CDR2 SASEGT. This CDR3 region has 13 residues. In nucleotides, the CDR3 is TGTGCCAGCAGTGAACCGCAGAACACTGAAGCTTTCTTT. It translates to CASSEPQNTEAFF.

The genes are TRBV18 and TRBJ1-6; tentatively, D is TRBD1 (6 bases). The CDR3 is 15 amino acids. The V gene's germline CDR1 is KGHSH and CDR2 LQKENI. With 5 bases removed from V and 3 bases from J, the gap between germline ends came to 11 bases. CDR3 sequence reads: CASSAYRVYNSPLHF. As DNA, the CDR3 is TGTGCCAGCTCAGCCTACAGGGTCTATAATTCACCCCTCCACTTT. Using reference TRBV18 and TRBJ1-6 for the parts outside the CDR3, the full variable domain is NAGVMQNPRHLVRRRGQEARLRCSPMKGHSHVYWYRQLPEEGLKFMVYLQKENIIDESGMPKERFSAEFPKEGPSILRIQQVVRGDSAAYFCASSAYRVYNSPLHFGNGTRLTVT.

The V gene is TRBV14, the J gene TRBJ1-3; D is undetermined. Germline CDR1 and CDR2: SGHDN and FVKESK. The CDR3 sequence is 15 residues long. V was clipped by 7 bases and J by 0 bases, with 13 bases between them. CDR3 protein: CASTDLWFSGNTIYF. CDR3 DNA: TGTGCCAGCACCGATTTGTGGTTCTCTGGAAACACCATATATTTT.

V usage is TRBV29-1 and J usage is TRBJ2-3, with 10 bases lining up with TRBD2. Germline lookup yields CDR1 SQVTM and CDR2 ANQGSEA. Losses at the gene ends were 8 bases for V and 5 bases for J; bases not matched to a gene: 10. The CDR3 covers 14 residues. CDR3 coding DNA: TGCAGCTTGAGACAAGCGGGAGGGAGAGATACGCAGTATTTT. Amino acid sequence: CSLRQAGGRDTQYF.

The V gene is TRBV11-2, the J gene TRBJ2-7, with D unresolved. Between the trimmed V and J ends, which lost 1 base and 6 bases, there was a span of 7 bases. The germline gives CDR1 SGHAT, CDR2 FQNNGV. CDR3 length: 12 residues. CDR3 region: CASSLAVSEQYF. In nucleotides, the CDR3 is TGTGCCAGCAGCTTAGCAGTCTCCGAGCAGTACTTC.